This T cell receptor beta chain was identified in a study of tumor-infiltrating lymphocytes in primary liver carcinoma. Looking at the study overall: Patients of both sexes were 30 to 69 years old. Sample yields, roughly 3.65 to 7.13 million productive TCRbeta reads, were similar across the tissue types. The study's findings and limits: The 250 largest clones made up significantly more of tumor than blood repertoires (p = 0.039). Tumor-adjacent and tumor-blood pairs overlapped less than tumor region pairs did.

This CDR3 has 16 amino acids. The germline V gene has CDR1 LGHNA and CDR2 YNFKEQ. Total RNA and DNA came together from approximately 20-30 mg of bulk tissue without cell sorting. For this clonotype: Its specificity is not known. A read error may account for a junction end that differs from germline.

Reverse transcription of about 0.5 ug total RNA with a constant-region primer produced TCR beta cDNA. For TCR beta, libraries were produced by three nested multiplex PCR rounds using slightly modified ARM-PCR. Primers for the first two PCR rounds were TRBV1-TRBV30 forward primers and a C-beta reverse primer (about 11 cycles per round). TCRdb processed the multiplex PCR reads anew with MiXCR; each CDR3 protein has one entry. The top ten hold less than 30% of the sample, which has 75,000 to 80,000 distinct CDR3 sequences, 65% to 75% seen once. The J gene is TRBJ2-7, the V gene TRBV4-2, with TRBD2 matching over 9 bases. The sample consisted of tumor-adjacent normal liver tissue. This receptor was taken from a man aged 35-49 years with primary liver carcinoma and hepatitis B virus infection. CDR3 in DNA: TGCGTCAGCAGCCAAGCGGCTAGCGGGGTTTCATACGAGGAGTACTTC. This gives the protein CVSSQAASGVSYEEYF.